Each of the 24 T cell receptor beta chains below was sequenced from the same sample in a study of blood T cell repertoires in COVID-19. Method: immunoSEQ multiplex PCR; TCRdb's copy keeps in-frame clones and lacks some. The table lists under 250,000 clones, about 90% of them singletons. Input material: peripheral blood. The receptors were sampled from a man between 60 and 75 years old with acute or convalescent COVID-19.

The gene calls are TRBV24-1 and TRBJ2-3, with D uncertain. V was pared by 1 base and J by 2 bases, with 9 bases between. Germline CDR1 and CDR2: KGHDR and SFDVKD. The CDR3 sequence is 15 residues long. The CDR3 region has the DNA TGTGCCACCAGTGATTTTACAGTCAACACAGATACGCAGTATTTT. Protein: CATSDFTVNTDTQYF.

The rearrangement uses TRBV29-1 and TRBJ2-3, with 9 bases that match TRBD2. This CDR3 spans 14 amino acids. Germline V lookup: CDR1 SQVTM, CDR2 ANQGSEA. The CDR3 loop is CRGDPGLAEDTQYF. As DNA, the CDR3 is TGCAGGGGGGACCCGGGACTAGCTGAAGATACGCAGTATTTT.

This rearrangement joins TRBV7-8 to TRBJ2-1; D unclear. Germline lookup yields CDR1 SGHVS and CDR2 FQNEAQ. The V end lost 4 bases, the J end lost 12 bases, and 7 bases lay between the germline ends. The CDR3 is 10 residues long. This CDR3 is CASSSSTQFF. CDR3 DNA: TGTGCCAGCAGCTCAAGCACGCAGTTCTTC.

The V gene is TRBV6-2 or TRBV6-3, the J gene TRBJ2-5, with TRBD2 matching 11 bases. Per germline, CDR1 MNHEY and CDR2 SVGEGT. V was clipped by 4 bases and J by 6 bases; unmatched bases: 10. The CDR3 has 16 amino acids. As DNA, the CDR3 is TGTGCCAGCAGTTCCCGACTAGCGGGACCTAACCAGACCCAGTACTTC. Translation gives CASSSRLAGPNQTQYF.

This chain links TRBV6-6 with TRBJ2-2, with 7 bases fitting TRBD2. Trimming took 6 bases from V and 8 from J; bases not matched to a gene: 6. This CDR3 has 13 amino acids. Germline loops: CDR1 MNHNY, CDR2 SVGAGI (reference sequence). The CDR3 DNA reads TGTGCCAGCAGCTTCAGCGGGACGGGGGAGCTGTTTTTT. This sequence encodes CASSFSGTGELFF.

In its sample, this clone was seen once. CDR3 coding DNA: TGTGCCAGCAGTTTATCAGGGGGCTTCTGGGTTGAGCAGTTCTTC. Its translation is CASSLSGGFWVEQFF. This chain joins TRBV28 and TRBJ2-1; TRBD1 matches at 8 bases. CDR1 is MDHEN and CDR2 is SYDVKM in the germline V gene. The ends lost 1 base at V and 9 bases at J; junction bases unmatched: 8. The length of the CDR3 is 15 residues.

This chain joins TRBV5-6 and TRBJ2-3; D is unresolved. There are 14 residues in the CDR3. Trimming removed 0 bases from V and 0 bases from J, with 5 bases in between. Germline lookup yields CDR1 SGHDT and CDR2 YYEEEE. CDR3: CASSLGSSTDTQYF. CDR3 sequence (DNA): TGTGCCAGCAGCTTGGGCAGTAGCACAGATACGCAGTATTTT. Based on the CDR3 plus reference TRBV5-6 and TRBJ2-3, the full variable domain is DAGVTQSPTHLIKTRGQQVTLRCSPKSGHDTVSWYQQALGQGPQFIFQYYEEEERQRGNFPDRFSGHQFPNYSSELNVNALLLGDSALYLCASSLGSSTDTQYFGPGTRLTVL.

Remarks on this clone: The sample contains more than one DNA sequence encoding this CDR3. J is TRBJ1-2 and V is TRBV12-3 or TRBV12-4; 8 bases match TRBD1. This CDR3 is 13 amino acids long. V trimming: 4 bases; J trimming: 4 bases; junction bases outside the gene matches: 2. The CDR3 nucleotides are TGTGCCAGCAGTTCTGACAGGGGCTATGGCTACACCTTC. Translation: CASSSDRGYGYTF.

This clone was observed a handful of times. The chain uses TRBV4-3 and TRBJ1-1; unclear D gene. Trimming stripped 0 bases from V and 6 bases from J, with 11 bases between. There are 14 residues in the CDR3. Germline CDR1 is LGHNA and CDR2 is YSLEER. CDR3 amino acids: CASSQERIVPEAFF. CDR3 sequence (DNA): TGCGCCAGCAGCCAAGAGAGGATAGTCCCTGAAGCTTTCTTT.

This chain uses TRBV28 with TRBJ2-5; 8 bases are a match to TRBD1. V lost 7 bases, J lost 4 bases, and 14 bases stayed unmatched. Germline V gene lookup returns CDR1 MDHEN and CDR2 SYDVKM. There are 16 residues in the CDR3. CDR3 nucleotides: TGTGCCAGCATTCGGGCGGCCGACAGGGGTAGAGAGACCCAGTACTTC. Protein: CASIRAADRGRETQYF.

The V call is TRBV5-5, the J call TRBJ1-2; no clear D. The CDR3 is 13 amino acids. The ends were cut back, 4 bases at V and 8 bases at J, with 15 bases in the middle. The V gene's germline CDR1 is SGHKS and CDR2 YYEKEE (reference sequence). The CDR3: CASSPEELRGYTF. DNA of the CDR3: TGTGCCAGCAGCCCTGAGGAGTTAAGGGGCTACACCTTC.

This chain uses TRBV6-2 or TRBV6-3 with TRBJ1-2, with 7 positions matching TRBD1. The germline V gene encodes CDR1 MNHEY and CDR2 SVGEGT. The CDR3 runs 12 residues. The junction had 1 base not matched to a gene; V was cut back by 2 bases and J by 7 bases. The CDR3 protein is CASSYHRGGYTF. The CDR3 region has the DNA TGTGCCAGCAGTTACCACAGGGGTGGCTACACCTTC.

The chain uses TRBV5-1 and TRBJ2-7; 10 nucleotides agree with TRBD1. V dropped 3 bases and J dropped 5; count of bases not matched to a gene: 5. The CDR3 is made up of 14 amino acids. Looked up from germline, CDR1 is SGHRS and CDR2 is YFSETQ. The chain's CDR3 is CASSSTGGYDEQYF. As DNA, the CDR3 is TGCGCCAGCAGCTCGACAGGGGGCTACGACGAGCAGTACTTC. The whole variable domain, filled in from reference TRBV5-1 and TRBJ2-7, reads KAGVTQTPRYLIKTRGQQVTLSCSPISGHRSVSWYQQTPGQGLQFLFEYFSETQRNKGNFPGRFSGRQFSNSRSEMNVSTLELGDSALYLCASSSTGGYDEQYFGPGTRLTVT.

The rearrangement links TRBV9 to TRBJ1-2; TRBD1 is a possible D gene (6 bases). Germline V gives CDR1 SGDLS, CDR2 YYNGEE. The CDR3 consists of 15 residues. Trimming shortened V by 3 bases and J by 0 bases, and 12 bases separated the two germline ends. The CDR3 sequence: CASSARAGANYGYTF. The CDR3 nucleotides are TGTGCCAGCAGCGCTAGGGCAGGGGCTAACTATGGCTACACCTTC.

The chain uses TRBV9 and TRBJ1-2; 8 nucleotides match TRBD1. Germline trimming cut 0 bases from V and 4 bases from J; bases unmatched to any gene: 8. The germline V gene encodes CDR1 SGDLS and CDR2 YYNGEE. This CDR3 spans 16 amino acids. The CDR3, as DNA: TGTGCCAGCAGCGTAGCGCCCCAGGGGGCAAGCTATGGCTACACCTTC. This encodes CASSVAPQGASYGYTF.

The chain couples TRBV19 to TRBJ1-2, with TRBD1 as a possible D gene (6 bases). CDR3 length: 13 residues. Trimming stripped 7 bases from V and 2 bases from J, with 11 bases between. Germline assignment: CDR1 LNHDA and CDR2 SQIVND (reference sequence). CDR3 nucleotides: TGTGCCAGTAATCCAGGGGCGAACTATGGCTACACCTTC. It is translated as CASNPGANYGYTF.

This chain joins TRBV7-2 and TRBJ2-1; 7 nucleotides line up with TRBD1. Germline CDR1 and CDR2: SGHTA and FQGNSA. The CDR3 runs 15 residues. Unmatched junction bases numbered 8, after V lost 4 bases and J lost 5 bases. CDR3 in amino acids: CASSSSGTDNNEQFF. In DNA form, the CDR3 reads TGTGCCAGCAGCTCCTCCGGGACAGATAACAATGAGCAGTTCTTC. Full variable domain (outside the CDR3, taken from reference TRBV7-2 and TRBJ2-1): GAGVSQSPSNKVTEKGKDVELRCDPISGHTALYWYRQSLGQGLEFLIYFQGNSAPDKSGLPSDRFSAERTGGSVSTLTIQRTQQEDSAVYLCASSSSGTDNNEQFFGPGTRLTVL.

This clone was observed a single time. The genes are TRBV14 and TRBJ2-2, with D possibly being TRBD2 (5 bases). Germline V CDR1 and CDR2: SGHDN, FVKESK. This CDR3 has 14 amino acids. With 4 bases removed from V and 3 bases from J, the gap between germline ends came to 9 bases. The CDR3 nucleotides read TGTGCCAGCAGCCCTGGAGGCTACACCGGGGAGCTGTTTTTT. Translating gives CASSPGGYTGELFF.

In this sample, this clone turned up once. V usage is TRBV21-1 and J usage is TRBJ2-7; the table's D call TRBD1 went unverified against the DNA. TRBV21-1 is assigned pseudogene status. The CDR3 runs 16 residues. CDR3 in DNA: TGTGCCAGCAGCACTAGGACAGGGCCCTTGGCGCACGAGCAGTACTTC. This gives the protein CASSTRTGPLAHEQYF.

The CDR3 region has the DNA TGTGCCAGCCTTCCCGCCGGTCCCTACGAGCAGTACTTC. This gives the protein CASLPAGPYEQYF. The chain recombines TRBV6-5 with TRBJ2-7; no clear D gene. Germline CDR1 MNHEY, CDR2 SVGAGI. The CDR3 is 13 amino acids. V was trimmed by 8 bases and J by 2 bases, leaving 13 bases between them.

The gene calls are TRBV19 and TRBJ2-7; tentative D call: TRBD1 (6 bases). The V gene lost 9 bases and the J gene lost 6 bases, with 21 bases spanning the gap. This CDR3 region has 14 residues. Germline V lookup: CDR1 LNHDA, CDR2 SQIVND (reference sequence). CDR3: CASRARAGVAEQYF. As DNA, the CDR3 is TGTGCCAGCAGGGCCCGAGCAGGGGTTGCCGAGCAGTACTTC.

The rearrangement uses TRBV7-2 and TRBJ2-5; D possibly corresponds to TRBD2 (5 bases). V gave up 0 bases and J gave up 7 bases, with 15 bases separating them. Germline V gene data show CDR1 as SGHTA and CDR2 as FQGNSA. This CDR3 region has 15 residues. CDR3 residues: CASSLAFGILGTQYF. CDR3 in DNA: TGTGCCAGCAGCTTAGCTTTCGGGATTCTGGGGACCCAGTACTTC.

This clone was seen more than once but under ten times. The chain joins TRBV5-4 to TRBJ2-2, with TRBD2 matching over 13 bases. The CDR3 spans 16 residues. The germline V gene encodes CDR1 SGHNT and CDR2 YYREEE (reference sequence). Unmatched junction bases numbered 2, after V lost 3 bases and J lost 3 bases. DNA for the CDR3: TGTGCCAGCAGCTCGACTAGCGGGAGGCACACCGGGGAGCTGTTTTTT. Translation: CASSSTSGRHTGELFF.

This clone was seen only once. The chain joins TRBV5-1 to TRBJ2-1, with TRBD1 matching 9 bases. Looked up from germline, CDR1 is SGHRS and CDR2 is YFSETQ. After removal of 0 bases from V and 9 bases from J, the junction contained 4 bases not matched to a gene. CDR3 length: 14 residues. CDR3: CASSLGDRDGEQFF. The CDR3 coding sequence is TGCGCCAGCAGCTTGGGGGACAGGGATGGTGAGCAGTTCTTC.